These T cell receptor beta chains were read from a single sample in a study of blood T cells in healthy people across ages. Via MiXCR, TCRdb re-called the 5' RACE reads, giving one row per CDR3 protein. The sample lists 1.5 million to 2 million distinct CDR3 sequences, about 30% occurring once. The sample taken for sequencing was blood. These receptors originate from a woman aged 25 to 39 in good health. The CDR3 runs from the conserved cysteine through the conserved F or W. The D gene is left open where the match is weak. Size is omitted from some rows. Given values are once, few, many or a class for expanded clones.

v_gene	abundance	d_gene	j_gene	CDR3aa	CDR3nt
TRBV9	once	NA	TRBJ2-3	CASSAGARESDTQYF	TGTGCCAGCAGCGCAGGAGCACGAGAAAGCGATACGCAGTATTTT
TRBV20-1	NA	NA	TRBJ1-1	CSAQATLGTEAFF	TGCAGTGCCCAGGCGACATTAGGAACTGAAGCTTTCTTT
TRBV5-4	NA	NA	TRBJ2-4	CASSLGTEENIQYF	TGTGCCAGCAGCTTGGGGACAGAAGAAAACATTCAGTACTTC
TRBV4-3	NA	NA	TRBJ2-7	CASSQEPGPYYEQYF	TGCGCCAGCAGCCAAGAACCAGGCCCGTACTACGAGCAGTACTTC
TRBV29-1	few	TRBD2	TRBJ2-1	CSVPLTSGMGAEQFF	TGCAGCGTTCCCCTAACTAGCGGGATGGGGGCTGAGCAGTTCTTC
TRBV27	NA	TRBD2	TRBJ2-1	CASSPGTSGRFTYNEQFF	TGTGCCAGCAGTCCAGGGACCAGCGGGAGGTTCACCTACAATGAGCAGTTCTTC
TRBV28	NA	TRBD1	TRBJ1-2	CASSPSDRDGYTF	TGTGCCAGCAGCCCCTCGGACAGGGACGGCTACACCTTC
TRBV5-4	NA	TRBD2	TRBJ2-7	CASSKGTSGGVNEQYF	TGTGCCAGCAGCAAGGGGACTAGCGGGGGGGTCAACGAGCAGTACTTC
TRBV29-1	many	TRBD1	TRBJ1-2	CSVGRGQANYGYTF	TGCAGCGTTGGCCGCGGACAGGCTAACTATGGCTACACCTTC
TRBV10-3	few	NA	TRBJ1-1	CAISGVGGRGTEAFF	TGTGCCATCAGTGGGGTTGGAGGGCGGGGCACTGAAGCTTTCTTT
TRBV5-1	few	TRBD2	TRBJ2-2	CASSFNSGKNTGELFF	TGCGCCAGCAGCTTCAATAGCGGGAAGAACACCGGGGAGCTGTTTTTT
TRBV28	NA	NA	TRBJ2-7	CASSPKGNPSYEQYF	TGTGCCAGCAGCCCCAAAGGGAATCCCTCCTACGAGCAGTACTTC
TRBV7-6	NA	NA	TRBJ2-3	CASSLAGIYIERGDTQYF	TGTGCCAGCAGCTTAGCGGGTATTTACATCGAAAGGGGGGATACGCAGTATTTT
TRBV10-3	many	TRBD1	TRBJ2-1	CATGTENYNEQFF	TGTGCCACCGGGACAGAGAACTACAATGAGCAGTTCTTC
TRBV29-1	many	NA	TRBJ2-4	CSVERTVQNIQYF	TGCAGCGTTGAAAGGACAGTTCAAAACATTCAGTACTTC
TRBV20-1	NA	NA	TRBJ2-7	CSASSAGAAYEQYF	TGCAGTGCTAGTTCGGCCGGGGCGGCCTACGAGCAGTACTTC
TRBV19	NA	TRBD1	TRBJ2-7	CASSGQGLALYEQYF	TGTGCCAGTAGTGGACAGGGGTTGGCCCTCTACGAGCAGTACTTC
TRBV6-6	NA	NA	TRBJ1-2	CASSYDIRDNYGYTF	TGTGCCAGCAGTTACGACATCCGGGACAACTATGGCTACACCTTC
TRBV5-6	NA	NA	TRBJ2-1	CASSSTGTGSYNEQFF	TGTGCCAGCAGCTCGACAGGGACTGGGTCCTACAATGAGCAGTTCTTC
TRBV6-6	many	NA	TRBJ2-7	CASSPPLAEQYF	TGTGCCAGCAGCCCCCCTCTAGCCGAGCAGTACTTC
TRBV9	few	TRBD2	TRBJ2-5	CASSVGPGGSETQYF	TGTGCCAGCAGCGTAGGGCCGGGGGGGTCAGAGACCCAGTACTTC
TRBV30	few	NA	TRBJ1-1	CAWSVLDTEAFF	TGTGCCTGGAGTGTATTAGACACTGAAGCTTTCTTT
TRBV12-3/TRBV12-4	NA	NA	TRBJ2-1	CASRYSQDSNNEQFF	TGTGCCAGCAGATACAGTCAGGACAGTAACAATGAGCAGTTCTTC
TRBV7-2	many	NA	TRBJ2-7	CASSLGGTEIYEQYF	TGTGCCAGCAGCTTGGGAGGTACGGAGATATACGAGCAGTACTTC
TRBV7-2	many	NA	TRBJ1-2	CASSLGPGGYTF	TGTGCCAGCAGCTTAGGTCCGGGGGGCTACACCTTC
TRBV5-1	NA	NA	TRBJ1-1	CASSLGGGSDTEAFF	TGCGCCAGCAGCTTGGGAGGCGGGTCTGACACTGAAGCTTTCTTT
TRBV5-1	few	NA	TRBJ1-2	CASSWTGDTDGGYTF	TGCGCCAGCAGCTGGACTGGGGATACCGACGGGGGCTACACCTTC
TRBV18	few	NA	TRBJ2-2	CASSQAMNTGELFF	TGTGCCAGCTCACAGGCCATGAACACCGGGGAGCTGTTTTTT
TRBV20-1	many	NA	TRBJ2-3	CSARDRDTQYF	TGCAGTGCTAGAGATAGGGATACGCAGTATTTT
TRBV6-5	NA	TRBD1	TRBJ1-4	CASGPGQGDEKLFF	TGTGCCAGCGGACCGGGACAGGGTGATGAAAAACTGTTTTTT
TRBV5-1	many	NA	TRBJ2-4	CASSPDGYSLAKNIQYF	TGCGCCAGCAGCCCCGACGGGTACAGCTTAGCCAAAAACATTCAGTACTTC
TRBV12-3/TRBV12-4	NA	TRBD2	TRBJ2-2	CASRSWEAGGPDTGELFF	TGTGCCAGCAGGTCATGGGAGGCGGGGGGCCCGGATACCGGGGAGCTGTTTTTT
TRBV3-1	NA	NA	TRBJ2-1	CASSQGARGASNEQFF	TGTGCCAGCAGCCAAGGGGCGCGAGGGGCCAGCAATGAGCAGTTCTTC
TRBV5-6	many	NA	TRBJ2-7	CASSLALEGLYEQYF	TGTGCCAGCAGCTTGGCACTAGAGGGTCTCTACGAGCAGTACTTC
TRBV10-2	few	TRBD2	TRBJ2-3	CASSERAGGFKDTQYF	TGCGCCAGCAGTGAGCGGGCGGGAGGGTTTAAAGATACGCAGTATTTT
TRBV9	many	NA	TRBJ1-6	CASSVGKTGDSPLHF	TGTGCCAGCAGCGTAGGTAAAACCGGGGATTCACCCCTCCACTTT
TRBV9	few	NA	TRBJ2-1	CASSVAGGTLFF	NA
TRBV7-2	few	NA	TRBJ1-5	CAGSLGSGHGQPQHF	TGTGCCGGCAGCTTAGGATCAGGACACGGCCAGCCCCAGCATTTT
TRBV4-3	many	NA	TRBJ2-7	CASSQEHGISYEQYF	TGCGCCAGCAGCCAAGAACACGGGATATCCTACGAGCAGTACTTC
TRBV10-3	NA	NA	TRBJ2-7	CAINEEAIEQYF	TGTGCCATCAATGAAGAGGCAATCGAGCAGTACTTC
TRBV6-5	NA	NA	TRBJ2-1	CASSRTGINEQFF	TGTGCCAGCAGTCGTACAGGGATCAATGAGCAGTTCTTC
TRBV6-2/TRBV6-3	once	TRBD2	TRBJ2-7	CASAPTTSGRGGRYEQYF	TGTGCCAGCGCCCCTACGACTAGCGGGAGAGGTGGGCGCTACGAGCAGTACTTC
TRBV2	few	NA	TRBJ1-6	CASSDPGANNSPLHF	TGTGCCAGCAGTGACCCAGGGGCAAATAATTCACCCCTCCACTTT
TRBV5-1	NA	NA	TRBJ2-1	CASSLERVGTEQFF	TGCGCCAGCAGCTTGGAAAGGGTTGGGACTGAGCAGTTCTTC
TRBV29-1	many	TRBD1	TRBJ2-7	CSAQGRDRTYEQYF	TGCAGCGCTCAAGGCCGGGACAGAACCTACGAGCAGTACTTC
TRBV20-1	many	NA	TRBJ1-2	CSARQQLHYGYTF	TGCAGTGCTAGGCAACAGCTCCACTATGGCTACACCTTC
TRBV7-9	NA	TRBD2	TRBJ2-7	CASSFPHLAGSSEQYF	TGTGCCAGCAGCTTCCCGCATCTAGCGGGGTCCTCCGAGCAGTACTTC
TRBV7-2	NA	NA	TRBJ2-1	CASSGQVVAPSSYNEQFF	TGTGCCAGCAGCGGGCAGGTAGTAGCTCCTAGCTCCTACAATGAGCAGTTCTTC
TRBV7-6	NA	NA	TRBJ2-3	CANSLGLGPSTDTQYF	TGTGCCAACAGCTTAGGTCTGGGTCCAAGCACAGATACGCAGTATTTT
TRBV12-5	few	NA	TRBJ2-5	CASGLVRGAGQETQYF	TGTGCTAGTGGTTTGGTACGGGGGGCGGGGCAAGAGACCCAGTACTTC
TRBV29-1	many	NA	TRBJ2-3	CSVEGQTDTQYF	TGCAGCGTTGAAGGTCAGACAGATACGCAGTATTTT
TRBV18	few	NA	TRBJ1-2	CASSPSGTSRGYTF	TGTGCCAGCTCACCTTCCGGGACTTCTCGTGGCTACACCTTC
TRBV18	NA	TRBD1	TRBJ1-1	CASSAGQGAFEAFF	TGTGCCAGCTCAGCGGGACAGGGGGCCTTTGAAGCTTTCTTT
TRBV20-1	few	NA	TRBJ2-7	CSARAQNEQYF	TGCAGTGCTAGGGCCCAGAACGAGCAGTACTTC
TRBV18	NA	NA	TRBJ2-7	CASSSGPREQYF	TGTGCCAGCTCTTCCGGCCCTCGCGAGCAGTACTTC
TRBV6-6	once	TRBD2	TRBJ2-7	CASKGNSGKVEQYF	TGTGCCAGCAAAGGCAATAGCGGGAAGGTCGAGCAGTACTTC
TRBV12-1	few	NA	TRBJ1-2	CASVARGEDYGYTF	TGTGCCAGCGTAGCCCGAGGGGAGGACTATGGCTACACCTTC
TRBV5-1	NA	NA	TRBJ1-2	CASSSDPTTGFNYGYTF	TGCGCCAGCAGTTCGGACCCTACCACAGGTTTTAACTATGGCTACACCTTC